Presented here are 14 T cell receptor beta chains from one specimen sequenced in a study of CD8+CD57+ T cells in acquired aplastic anemia. The TCR beta profiling, which covered VDJ combination and CDR3 sequence, was carried out using genomic DNA as the template. TCRdb analysed the reads with MiXCR anew, one entry per CDR3 protein. The sample lists around 150,000 distinct CDR3 sequences, 70% to 80% occurring once. All sequencing subjects had displayed CD8+CD57+ cell expansion on flow cytometry. Sequencing was performed on sorted CD4+, CD8+, or CD8+CD57+ T cells (not recorded which) from PBMCs. The receptors here all came from a human donor with aplastic anemia.

The chain links TRBV20-1 to TRBJ2-7, with 8 bases aligning to TRBD1. In germline, CDR1 is DFQATT, CDR2 SNEGSKA (reference sequence). With 0 bases clipped from V and 1 base from J, the junction kept 8 bases outside the gene matches. The CDR3 consists of 16 residues. The CDR3 loop reads CSARDLQGVRSYEQYF. CDR3 sequence (DNA): TGCAGTGCTAGAGATCTACAGGGGGTGCGGTCCTACGAGCAGTACTTC.

This rearrangement joins TRBV29-1 to TRBJ2-7, with D perhaps TRBD1 (6 bases). This CDR3 is built from 13 residues. V dropped 5 bases and J dropped 2 bases, with 13 bases sitting between them. CDR1 and CDR2 (germline): SQVTM, ANQGSEA. The CDR3: CSVTGNLAYEQYF. CDR3 nucleotide sequence: TGCAGCGTTACAGGGAATTTAGCCTACGAGCAGTACTTC.

The chain joins TRBV9 to TRBJ2-5; 8 bases fit TRBD1. The CDR3 sequence is 12 residues long. The germline CDR1 and CDR2 sequences are SGDLS and YYNGEE. Trimming took 3 bases from V and 10 from J; bases not matched to a gene: 5. CDR3 amino acids: CASSATGEGQYF. CDR3 bases: TGTGCCAGCAGCGCGACAGGGGAAGGCCAGTACTTC.

This clonotype was found once. V is TRBV25-1 and J is TRBJ2-7, with D maybe TRBD2 (6 bases). V was cut by 5 bases and J by 6 bases, with 11 bases left in between. There are 12 residues in the CDR3. CDR1 MGHDK and CDR2 SYGVNS come from the germline V gene. The CDR3 loop is CASSRDSIEQYF. In nucleotides, the CDR3 is TGTGCCAGCAGTAGGGACTCTATCGAGCAGTACTTC.

The chain employs TRBV6-4 and TRBJ1-4; D is ambiguous. There are 14 residues in the CDR3. V lost 3 bases and J lost 6, with 11 bases in between. Germline V gene data show CDR1 as MRHNA and CDR2 as SNTAGT. CDR3 nucleotides: TGTGCCAGCAGTGAATGGGTGGAGGATGAAAAACTGTTTTTT. It yields the protein CASSEWVEDEKLFF.

This chain links TRBV5-1 with TRBJ2-5; no clear D. The closer fit of TRBJ2-1 to the DNA end suggests the J call may be wrong. This CDR3 contains 12 residues. The V gene's germline CDR1 is SGHRS and CDR2 YFSETQ. The CDR3 DNA is TGCGCCAGCACCCAATCCCACAATGAGCAGTTCTTC. It yields the protein CASTQSHNEQFF.

The chain employs TRBV7-6 and TRBJ1-1, with TRBD1 matching over 8 bases. Germline values: CDR1 SGHVS, CDR2 FNYEAQ. This CDR3 has 13 residues. J lost 4 bases, V lost 5 bases, and 3 bases had no gene match. The CDR3 sequence is CASSQTGATEAFF. The CDR3 bases are TGTGCCAGCAGCCAGACAGGGGCCACTGAAGCTTTCTTT.

This rearrangement joins TRBV15 to TRBJ1-3, with TRBD1 as a possible D gene (6 bases). Between the trimmed V and J ends, which lost 3 bases and 4 bases, there was a span of 10 bases. Germline loops: CDR1 LNHNV, CDR2 YYDKDF (reference sequence). This CDR3 has 14 residues. This CDR3 is CATSRDRGGNTIYF. Written as DNA, the CDR3 is TGTGCCACCAGCAGGGACAGAGGGGGAAACACCATATATTTT.

This chain joins TRBV29-1 and TRBJ1-1, with D uncertain. The V and J ends lost 4 bases and 5 bases respectively, with 11 bases between them. Germline V gene lookup returns CDR1 SQVTM and CDR2 ANQGSEA. The CDR3 is 12 amino acids. CDR3 in DNA: TGCAGCGTTGTAAAGAGCAATACTGAAGCTTTCTTT. Its protein is CSVVKSNTEAFF.

The rearrangement links TRBV9 to TRBJ1-2; D is uncertain. CDR1 and CDR2 from the germline V gene are SGDLS and YYNGEE. There are 12 residues in the CDR3. V was trimmed by 3 bases and J by 4 bases, leaving 7 bases between them. The CDR3 sequence is CASSDQAYGYTF. The CDR3 nucleotides read TGTGCCAGCAGCGACCAGGCCTATGGCTACACCTTC.

The V gene is TRBV20-1, the J gene TRBJ2-7, with 9 positions matching TRBD1. Germline loops: CDR1 DFQATT, CDR2 SNEGSKA (reference sequence). The V segment lost 6 bases and the J segment 6 bases; nucleotides outside the gene matches: 12. The length of the CDR3 is 14 residues. The CDR3 loop is CSAPDPTGGSEQYF. As DNA, the CDR3 is TGCAGTGCCCCCGACCCTACAGGGGGCAGCGAGCAGTACTTC.

The chain combines TRBV6-4 with TRBJ2-3; possibly TRBD2 for D (7 bases). The CDR3 totals 16 residues. V was clipped by 6 bases and J by 1 base, with 17 bases between them. The germline V gene has CDR1 MRHNA and CDR2 SNTAGT. The CDR3 nucleotides read TGTGCCAGCAGCCAAATGTCGGGGGGCGGCACAGATACGCAGTATTTT. This gives the protein CASSQMSGGGTDTQYF.

The rearrangement uses TRBV2 and TRBJ2-1; 12 nucleotides line up with TRBD2. The CDR3 consists of 14 residues. The germline gives CDR1 SNHLY, CDR2 FYNNEI. Germline trimming cut 8 bases from V and 7 bases from J; bases unmatched to any gene: 6. The CDR3 coding sequence is TGTGCCAGCCTAAGGACTAGCGGGGTTAATGAGCAGTTCTTC. As protein: CASLRTSGVNEQFF. Using reference TRBV2 and TRBJ2-1 for the parts outside the CDR3, the full variable domain is EPEVTQTPSHQVTQMGQEVILRCVPISNHLYFYWYRQILGQKVEFLVSFYNNEISEKSEIFDDQFSVERPDGSNFTLKIRSTKLEDSAMYFCASLRTSGVNEQFFGPGTRLTVL.

This clonotype was observed a single time. The chain employs TRBV20-1 and TRBJ1-2; tentatively, D is TRBD1 (6 bases). The CDR3 is 12 amino acids. V was cut by 6 bases and J by 5 bases, with 13 bases left in between. The germline V gene encodes CDR1 DFQATT and CDR2 SNEGSKA (reference sequence). The CDR3 bases are TGCAGTGCCTCGACAGGAAATTATGGCTACACCTTC. It codes for CSASTGNYGYTF.